A single sample is the source of the 5 T cell receptor beta chains below, sequenced in a study of T cells in tumors and immune-related adverse events. Sequencing was performed with immunoSEQ multiplex PCR; in TCRdb, only in-frame clones are kept and a portion is missing. This sample has under 8,500 clones, with about 95% found just once. The sequencing here drew on lymph node tissue, taken from a patient treated with anti-PD-1 therapy. These receptors were taken from a female donor with metastatic renal cell carcinoma.

The rearrangement uses TRBV19 and TRBJ1-6; tentative D call: TRBD1 (6 bases). Trimming stripped 8 bases from V and 7 bases from J, with 12 bases between. The germline gives CDR1 LNHDA, CDR2 SQIVND (reference sequence). This CDR3 comprises 13 residues. The CDR3 DNA follows: TGTGCCAGTTCCTTGGACAGAAATTCACCCCTCCACTTT. It codes for CASSLDRNSPLHF.

This clone was detected only once. The gene calls are TRBV7-9 and TRBJ1-5, with D unresolved. Trimming pared 5 bases from V and 3 bases from J, leaving 5 bases between. The germline gives CDR1 SEHNR, CDR2 FQNEAQ (reference sequence). This CDR3 comprises 12 residues. CDR3 loop: CASSLFNQPQHF. The DNA for the CDR3 is TGTGCCAGCAGCCTCTTCAATCAGCCCCAGCATTTT.

The V and J genes are TRBV18 and TRBJ1-1; D is perhaps TRBD1 (5 bases). The V and J ends lost 3 bases and 1 base respectively, with 12 bases between them. Germline CDR1 reads KGHSH; CDR2 reads LQKENI. The CDR3 is 15 residues long. The CDR3 sequence is CASSPSGRENTEAFF. The CDR3 region has the DNA TGTGCCAGCTCACCTTCGGGACGGGAGAACACTGAAGCTTTCTTT.

The V and J genes are TRBV6-7 and TRBJ2-3; TRBD2 agrees at 7 bases. TRBV6-7 is reported as an ORF; its role is uncertain. V was pared by 6 bases and J by 0 bases, with 18 bases of the junction left unmatched. This CDR3 contains 19 residues. CDR3: CASRVTRGEGPSSTDTQYF. DNA of the CDR3: TGTGCCAGCAGGGTCACTCGGGGGGAGGGTCCGTCTAGCACAGATACGCAGTATTTT.

The chain couples TRBV18 to TRBJ2-3; tentative D call: TRBD2 (6 bases). The CDR3 has 16 residues. Per germline, CDR1 KGHSH and CDR2 LQKENI. Deletions cut 3 bases from V and 0 bases from J, with 13 bases between. The CDR3 region is CASSPRLAMSTDTQYF. The CDR3 bases are TGTGCCAGCTCACCTCGTCTAGCGATGAGCACAGATACGCAGTATTTT.